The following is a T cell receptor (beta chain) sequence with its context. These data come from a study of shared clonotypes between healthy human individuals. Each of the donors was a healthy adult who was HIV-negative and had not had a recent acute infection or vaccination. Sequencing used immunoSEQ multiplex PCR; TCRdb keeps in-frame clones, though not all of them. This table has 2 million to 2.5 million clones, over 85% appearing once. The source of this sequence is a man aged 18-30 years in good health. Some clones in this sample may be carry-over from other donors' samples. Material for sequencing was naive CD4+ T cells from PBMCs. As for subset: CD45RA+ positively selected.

The CDR3 sequence is CASTPRTGNSPLHF. The CDR3 coding sequence is TGTGCCAGCACCCCCCGGACGGGTAATTCACCCCTCCACTTT. The V gene is TRBV27, the J gene TRBJ1-6; D is unresolved. The V gene's germline CDR1 is MNHEY and CDR2 SMNVEV (reference sequence). The CDR3 extends over 14 amino acids. Trimming left V 7 bases short and J 6 bases short, with 13 bases between.